The 11 T cell receptor beta chains reported below all come from one sample, sequenced in a study of blood T cell repertoires in COVID-19. Produced via immunoSEQ multiplex PCR; TCRdb's table is partial and in-frame only. The repertoire consists of fewer than 250,000 clones, with 83% occurring once and the leading ten covering 5.5%. Sequenced sample: peripheral blood. All receptors derive from a human donor in a cohort sampled during active COVID-19.

The chain has TRBV28 and TRBJ1-2; 7 bases map to TRBD1. J lost 2 bases, V lost 3 bases, and 6 bases had no gene match. This CDR3 is 15 amino acids long. From germline, CDR1 is MDHEN and CDR2 SYDVKM. CDR3 bases: TGTGCCAGCAGTTTCGGACAGGAAGTCAACTATGGCTACACCTTC. Translating it yields CASSFGQEVNYGYTF.

This rearrangement joins TRBV3-1 (or the pseudogene TRBV3-2) to TRBJ2-7, with D perhaps TRBD2 (6 bases). Trimming removed 0 bases from V and 2 bases from J, with 14 bases in between. Germline V gene lookup returns CDR1 LGHDT and CDR2 YNNKEL (reference sequence). CDR3 size: 16 residues. As DNA, the CDR3 is TGTGCCAGCAGCCAAGATGGAGGGCAGGGAGCCTACGAGCAGTACTTC. It encodes CASSQDGGQGAYEQYF.

This clone was found a few times. The chain joins TRBV4-2 to TRBJ1-1; 7 bases are shared with TRBD1. The J segment lost 4 bases and the V segment lost 0 bases, leaving 8 bases of the junction unmatched. The CDR3 length is 16 residues. Germline CDR1 LGHNA, CDR2 YNFKEQ. In DNA form, the CDR3 reads TGTGCCAGCAGCCAAGATACAGGGGATGAGAGCACTGAAGCTTTCTTT. It yields the protein CASSQDTGDESTEAFF.

CDR3 residues: CASSLGQGPNTGELFF. CDR3 bases: TGCGCCAGCAGCTTGGGGCAGGGCCCGAACACCGGGGAGCTGTTTTTT. The chain combines TRBV5-1 with TRBJ2-2; maybe TRBD1 (5 bases). The CDR3 runs to 16 residues. Germline CDR1 is SGHRS and CDR2 is YFSETQ. Trimming removed 0 bases from V and 0 bases from J, with 9 bases in between. Filled out from reference TRBV5-1 and TRBJ2-2, the complete variable domain reads KAGVTQTPRYLIKTRGQQVTLSCSPISGHRSVSWYQQTPGQGLQFLFEYFSETQRNKGNFPGRFSGRQFSNSRSEMNVSTLELGDSALYLCASSLGQGPNTGELFFGEGSRLTVL.

The chain links TRBV27 to TRBJ2-7; 13 positions match TRBD2. The germline CDR1 and CDR2 sequences are MNHEY and SMNVEV (reference sequence). The CDR3 is made up of 15 amino acids. The J segment lost 2 bases and the V segment lost 6 bases, leaving 4 bases of the junction unmatched. CDR3 amino acids: CASSSGLAGTYEQYF. The CDR3 DNA follows: TGTGCCAGCAGCTCGGGACTAGCGGGGACCTACGAGCAGTACTTC.

The gene calls are TRBV10-1 and TRBJ2-7, with 9 positions matching TRBD2. Per the germline V gene, CDR1 is WNHNN and CDR2 is SYGVQD (reference sequence). Trimming cost V 8 bases and J 6 bases; bases outside gene matches: 11. This CDR3 contains 14 residues. The CDR3 region is CASSDSGSIVEQYF. The CDR3 DNA follows: TGCGCCAGCTCTGATAGCGGGAGTATCGTCGAGCAGTACTTC.

The chain has TRBV14 and TRBJ2-3, with TRBD2 matching 14 bases. J lost 3 bases, V lost 2 bases, and 10 bases had no gene match. Germline CDR1 and CDR2: SGHDN and FVKESK. The CDR3 consists of 19 residues. CDR3: CASSQRPGTSGSYTDTQYF. The DNA of the CDR3 is TGTGCCAGCAGCCAACGGCCTGGGACTAGCGGGAGCTATACAGATACGCAGTATTTT.

V gene TRBV5-1 combines with J gene TRBJ2-1; 7 positions agree with TRBD2. The germline V gene encodes CDR1 SGHRS and CDR2 YFSETQ. J lost 0 bases, V lost 2 bases, and 5 bases had no gene match. CDR3 length equals 16 residues. The CDR3 spells CASSLGGSYSYNEQFF. The CDR3 nucleotides are TGCGCCAGCAGCTTAGGCGGGAGCTACTCCTACAATGAGCAGTTCTTC.

The rearrangement joins TRBV5-4 to TRBJ1-1; possibly TRBD1 for D (5 bases). The V end was cut by 4 bases, the J end by 2 bases, with 18 bases between. The CDR3 length is 16 residues. The germline gives CDR1 SGHNT, CDR2 YYREEE (reference sequence). CDR3 protein: CASSPGLRQGNTEAFF. In DNA form, the CDR3 reads TGTGCCAGCAGCCCGGGACTTAGGCAGGGCAACACTGAAGCTTTCTTT.

In this sample, this clone turned up a few times. The genes are TRBV7-9 and TRBJ2-5; perhaps TRBD2 as D (5 bases). The CDR3 has 15 amino acids. Between the trimmed V and J ends, which lost 2 bases and 1 base, there was a span of 11 bases. CDR1 is SEHNR and CDR2 is FQNEAQ in the germline V gene (reference sequence). The DNA of the CDR3 is TGTGCCAGCAGCTTATTGGGAGCGACCCAAGAGACCCAGTACTTC. Its translation is CASSLLGATQETQYF.

The chain combines TRBV10-1 with TRBJ2-2; a possible D gene is TRBD1 (7 bases). Deletions cut 0 bases from V and 9 bases from J, with 17 bases between. Germline values: CDR1 WNHNN, CDR2 SYGVQD (reference sequence). The CDR3 totals 16 residues. The CDR3 coding sequence is TGCGCCAGCAGTGAGTCCGCGGGACAGTTCAGCCGGGAGCTGTTTTTT. Protein sequence: CASSESAGQFSRELFF.